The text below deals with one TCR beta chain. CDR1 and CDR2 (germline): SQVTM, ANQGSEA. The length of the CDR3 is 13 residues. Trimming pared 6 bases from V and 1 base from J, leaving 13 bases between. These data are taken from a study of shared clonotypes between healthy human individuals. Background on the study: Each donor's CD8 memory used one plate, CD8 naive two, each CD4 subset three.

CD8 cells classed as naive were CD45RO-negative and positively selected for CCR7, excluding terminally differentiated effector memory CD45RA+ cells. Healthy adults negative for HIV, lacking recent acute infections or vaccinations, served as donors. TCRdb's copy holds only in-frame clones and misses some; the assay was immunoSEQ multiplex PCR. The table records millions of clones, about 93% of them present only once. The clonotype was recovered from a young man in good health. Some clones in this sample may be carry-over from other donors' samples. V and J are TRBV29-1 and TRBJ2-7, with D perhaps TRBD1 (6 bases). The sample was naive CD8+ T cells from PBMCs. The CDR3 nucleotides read TGCAGCGTCGTGATGGGACATTCCTACGAGCAGTACTTC. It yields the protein CSVVMGHSYEQYF.